Listed below are T cell receptor beta chains from one sample, sequenced in a study of blood T cell repertoires in COVID-19. Assay used: immunoSEQ multiplex PCR; TCRdb lists only in-frame clones, some missing. The sample contains 150,000 to 200,000 clones, 74% of which appear only once. The sequenced sample was peripheral blood. These receptors were obtained from a woman older than 75 with acute or convalescent COVID-19. CDR3s leave out the opening cysteine and the closing phenylalanine or tryptophan.

j_call,v_call,cdr3_aa
TRBJ2-1,TRBV3-1/TRBV3-2,ASSQVRSSNEQF
TRBJ1-5,TRBV5-1,ASSLEGRGQPQH
TRBJ2-7,TRBV6-5,ASTDSSSGSYEQY
TRBJ1-2,TRBV6-5,ASRPTGPFYGYT
TRBJ2-7,TRBV10-3,AISESISETSYEQY
TRBJ1-6,TRBV7-9,ASSSDGNSPLH
TRBJ1-1,TRBV4-1,ASSQVPYRVVTEAF
TRBJ1-4,TRBV28,ASRKLDSDNEKLF
TRBJ1-3,TRBV7-8,ASSPGREFSGNTIY
TRBJ2-1,TRBV10-2,ASGTSYNEQF
TRBJ2-3,TRBV7-3,ASSSPSGSTDTQY
TRBJ2-7,TRBV20-1,SLINGYEQY
TRBJ2-4,TRBV3-1/TRBV3-2,ASSEPGLAKNIQY
TRBJ2-2,TRBV11-3,ASSFDGHNTGELF
TRBJ2-3,TRBV4-2,ASSPGLAGGTQY
TRBJ1-1,TRBV25-1,ASRGTGGTEAF
TRBJ2-4,TRBV27,ASSLIWRGGRLAKNIQY
TRBJ2-1,TRBV27,ASSFTGIEQF
TRBJ2-7,TRBV7-8,ASSLSGLAISGEQY
TRBJ1-2,TRBV7-9,ASSPQDRNLYGYT
TRBJ1-1,TRBV19,ASSIAPSTEAF
TRBJ2-3,TRBV7-2,ASSLHRLAGQY
TRBJ1-6,TRBV2,ASSEWATGVTPLH
TRBJ1-5,TRBV4-1,ASSQDPTGTNQPQH
TRBJ1-2,TRBV6-5,VTRDRGLYGYT
TRBJ2-3,TRBV24-1,ATSDSRLTSTDTQY
TRBJ1-2,TRBV9,ASSDQTGYGYT